The 29 T cell receptor beta chains below were found in one sample sequenced in a study of blood T cell repertoires in COVID-19. TCRdb keeps only in-frame clones here, not all; method: immunoSEQ multiplex PCR. The repertoire holds about 190,000 clones, around 86% seen once, with 2.7% in the top ten. Sequenced input: peripheral blood. These receptors originate from a man aged 40-50 years with active or convalescent COVID-19.

This chain links TRBV6-6 with TRBJ1-3; D possibly corresponds to TRBD1 (6 bases). V was clipped by 2 bases and J by 2 bases, with 10 bases between them. From germline, CDR1 is MNHNY and CDR2 SVGAGI (reference sequence). This CDR3 contains 15 residues. The CDR3 here is CASSYPQGTGNTIYF. DNA of the CDR3: TGTGCCAGCAGTTACCCACAGGGAACTGGAAACACCATATATTTT.

J is TRBJ1-1 and V is TRBV7-9, with a tentative D call TRBD1 (5 bases). Trimming left V 5 bases short and J 7 bases short, with 8 bases between. The CDR3 totals 11 residues. Looked up from germline, CDR1 is SEHNR and CDR2 is FQNEAQ (reference sequence). The CDR3 loop reads CASSVTGEAFF. The CDR3 DNA reads TGTGCCAGCAGCGTTACAGGTGAAGCTTTCTTT. The whole variable domain, remainder taken from reference TRBV7-9 and TRBJ1-1, is DTGVSQNPRHKITKRGQNVTFRCDPISEHNRLYWYRQTLGQGPEFLTYFQNEAQLEKSRLLSDRFSAERPKGSFSTLEIQRTEQGDSAMYLCASSVTGEAFFGQGTRLTVV.

The V gene is TRBV4-2, the J gene TRBJ1-6; D unclear. Germline values: CDR1 LGHNA, CDR2 YNFKEQ. V was trimmed by 4 bases and J by 12 bases, leaving 10 bases between them. CDR3 length: 12 residues. CDR3 nucleotide sequence: TGTGCCAGCAGCCCCTTGGCGGAACCCCTCCACTTT. Translated: CASSPLAEPLHF.

The genes are TRBV29-1 and TRBJ1-3; unclear D gene. V was cut by 2 bases and J by 4 bases, with 9 bases left in between. The CDR3 length is 13 residues. Germline-derived CDR1 and CDR2 are SQVTM and ANQGSEA. This CDR3 reads CSVERGAGNTIYF. CDR3 nucleotides: TGCAGCGTTGAACGGGGTGCCGGAAACACCATATATTTT.

This clone came up a few times. The rearrangement links TRBV4-1 to TRBJ2-6; 9 bases match TRBD1. In germline, CDR1 is MGHRA, CDR2 YSYEKL. J lost 4 bases, V lost 4 bases, and 5 bases had no gene match. The CDR3 is 16 amino acids. CDR3 DNA: TGCGCCAGCAGCCGAGACAGGGGGTGGGGGGCCAACGTCCTGACTTTC. Translation gives CASSRDRGWGANVLTF.

The rearrangement joins TRBV28 to TRBJ2-3; TRBD1 matches at 8 bases. V lost 7 bases, J lost 4 bases, and 10 bases stayed unmatched. CDR1 is MDHEN, CDR2 SYDVKM, per germline. CDR3 size: 15 residues. DNA of the CDR3: TGTGCCAGCAACCCCGGACAGGGTAGGGCAGATACGCAGTATTTT. Protein product: CASNPGQGRADTQYF. The full variable domain, with the rest looked up from reference TRBV28 and TRBJ2-3, is DVKVTQSSRYLVKRTGEKVFLECVQDMDHENMFWYRQDPGLGLRLIYFSYDVKMKEKGDIPEGYSVSREKKERFSLILESASTNQTSMYLCASNPGQGRADTQYFGPGTRLTVL.

J is TRBJ1-2 and V is TRBV11-2, with D possibly being TRBD1 (6 bases). V lost 0 bases, J lost 7 bases, and 12 bases lay in between. Germline V gives CDR1 SGHAT, CDR2 FQNNGV. The CDR3 extends over 14 amino acids. The CDR3 region is CASSLDPTGFGYTF. The CDR3 DNA reads as TGTGCCAGCAGCTTAGACCCTACAGGGTTTGGCTACACCTTC. Full variable domain (rest looked up from reference TRBV11-2 and TRBJ1-2): EAGVAQSPRYKIIEKRQSVAFWCNPISGHATLYWYQQILGQGPKLLIQFQNNGVVDDSQLPKDRFSAERLKGVDSTLKIQPAKLEDSAVYLCASSLDPTGFGYTFGSGTRLTVV.

This chain uses TRBV7-6 with TRBJ2-2; D is undetermined. The CDR3 loop spans 14 amino acids. Trimming removed 2 bases from V and 2 bases from J, with 6 bases in between. Per germline, CDR1 SGHVS and CDR2 FNYEAQ. CDR3 in DNA: TGTGCCAGCAGCTTATTACAAAACACCGGGGAGCTGTTTTTT. This sequence encodes CASSLLQNTGELFF.

The V and J genes are TRBV3-1 (or the pseudogene TRBV3-2) and TRBJ1-1; D remains ambiguous. The CDR3 totals 12 residues. Between the trimmed V and J ends, which lost 4 bases and 7 bases, there was a span of 10 bases. The germline V gene encodes CDR1 LGHDT and CDR2 YNNKEL (reference sequence). The CDR3 protein is CASSRWASEAFF. The DNA for the CDR3 is TGTGCCAGCAGCCGTTGGGCCAGTGAAGCTTTCTTT.

In its sample, this clone was seen once. The V and J genes are TRBV5-1 and TRBJ2-1; TRBD1 agrees at 8 bases. CDR1 is SGHRS and CDR2 is YFSETQ in the germline V gene. There are 16 residues in the CDR3. V was pared by 5 bases and J by 9 bases, with 16 bases of the junction left unmatched. As DNA, the CDR3 is TGCGCCAGCAGGCGACAGGGGTGGGATAGAGGCATTGAGCAGTTCTTC. Protein sequence: CASRRQGWDRGIEQFF.

The chain uses TRBV5-1 and TRBJ1-2; 12 bases map to TRBD1. This CDR3 is 15 amino acids long. Germline V gene lookup returns CDR1 SGHRS and CDR2 YFSETQ. Unmatched junction bases numbered 8, after V lost 4 bases and J lost 7 bases. CDR3 residues: CASSGTGGAPGGYTF. Written as DNA, the CDR3 is TGCGCCAGCAGCGGGACAGGGGGCGCCCCGGGTGGCTACACCTTC.

J is TRBJ2-5 and V is TRBV2; 9 nucleotides align to TRBD1. The CDR3 consists of 14 residues. V dropped 6 bases and J dropped 1; count of bases not matched to a gene: 3. Germline V gene data show CDR1 as SNHLY and CDR2 as FYNNEI. CDR3 region: CASRGDRAQETQYF. The CDR3 region has the DNA TGTGCCAGCAGGGGGGACAGGGCCCAAGAGACCCAGTACTTC.

The chain has TRBV7-3 and TRBJ2-5, with 8 bases fitting TRBD2. The CDR3 consists of 14 residues. After removal of 4 bases from V and 4 bases from J, the junction contained 5 bases not matched to a gene. Germline CDR1 and CDR2: SGHTA and FQGTGA. The CDR3 spells CASSSGLDPETQYF. The CDR3 coding sequence is TGTGCCAGCAGCTCGGGACTAGACCCAGAGACCCAGTACTTC. The full variable domain, rest sourced from reference TRBV7-3 and TRBJ2-5, is GAGVSQTPSNKVTEKGKYVELRCDPISGHTALYWYRQSLGQGPEFLIYFQGTGAADDSGLPNDRFFAVRPEGSVSTLKIQRTERGDSAVYLCASSSGLDPETQYFGPGTRLLVL.

Only a few counts were recorded for this clone. The chain recombines TRBV7-8 with TRBJ1-3; 7 bases are shared with TRBD1. Unmatched junction bases numbered 2, after V lost 1 base and J lost 2 bases. The CDR3 length is 15 residues. Germline V lookup: CDR1 SGHVS, CDR2 FQNEAQ. This CDR3 is CASSLVTGAGNTIYF. CDR3 DNA: TGTGCCAGCAGCTTAGTAACAGGGGCTGGAAACACCATATATTTT.

The rearrangement uses TRBV28 and TRBJ1-1; D is unresolved. Germline CDR1 is MDHEN and CDR2 is SYDVKM. This CDR3 has 16 amino acids. Trimming pared 2 bases from V and 2 bases from J, leaving 15 bases between. The CDR3 DNA reads TGTGCCAGCAGTTTAGCGAGGGCTTTTAGAAACACTGAAGCTTTCTTT. Its translation: CASSLARAFRNTEAFF.

This chain uses TRBV28 with TRBJ2-5; weak D call: TRBD2 (6 bases). The CDR3 loop spans 14 amino acids. Between the trimmed V and J ends, which lost 3 bases and 1 base, there was a span of 9 bases. The germline V gene has CDR1 MDHEN and CDR2 SYDVKM. CDR3 in DNA: TGTGCCAGCAGTTTGGCCGGGAGCCAAGAGACCCAGTACTTC. It codes for CASSLAGSQETQYF. The variable domain in full, completed from reference TRBV28 and TRBJ2-5, reads DVKVTQSSRYLVKRTGEKVFLECVQDMDHENMFWYRQDPGLGLRLIYFSYDVKMKEKGDIPEGYSVSREKKERFSLILESASTNQTSMYLCASSLAGSQETQYFGPGTRLLVL.

V is TRBV7-9 and J is TRBJ1-2; D remains ambiguous. Germline V gene sequence: CDR1 SEHNR, CDR2 FQNEAQ (reference sequence). The V gene lost 1 base and the J gene lost 6 bases, with 6 bases spanning the gap. The CDR3 sequence is 12 residues long. The CDR3 nucleotides are TGTGCCAGCAGCTTAGTGTTCGATGGCTACACCTTC. This sequence encodes CASSLVFDGYTF.

The genes are TRBV9 and TRBJ2-5, with 10 bases matching TRBD2. The V segment lost 4 bases and the J segment 7 bases; nucleotides outside the gene matches: 7. The CDR3 is made up of 14 amino acids. Germline loops: CDR1 SGDLS, CDR2 YYNGEE. The CDR3 protein is CASSPEVAGGTQYF. DNA of the CDR3: TGTGCCAGCAGCCCAGAGGTAGCGGGGGGGACCCAGTACTTC.

This clone was detected many times. The chain uses TRBV11-2 and TRBJ1-2, with a possible D match to TRBD1 (6 bases). This CDR3 has 15 amino acids. Germline lookup yields CDR1 SGHAT and CDR2 FQNNGV. Between the trimmed V and J ends, which lost 0 bases and 6 bases, there was a span of 14 bases. The CDR3 DNA follows: TGTGCCAGCAGCTTAGAGGTCACAGGGTTAAATGGCTACACCTTC. Encoded protein: CASSLEVTGLNGYTF.

The V gene is TRBV5-1, the J gene TRBJ2-1; 8 bases line up with TRBD1. Trimming removed 3 bases from V and 10 bases from J; junction bases left unmatched: 3. The CDR3 totals 12 residues. CDR1 and CDR2 (germline): SGHRS, YFSETQ. CDR3 residues: CASSWGQDEQFF. The CDR3 bases are TGCGCCAGCAGCTGGGGACAGGACGAGCAGTTCTTC. The full variable domain, in which reference TRBV5-1 and TRBJ2-1 provide the parts outside the CDR3, is KAGVTQTPRYLIKTRGQQVTLSCSPISGHRSVSWYQQTPGQGLQFLFEYFSETQRNKGNFPGRFSGRQFSNSRSEMNVSTLELGDSALYLCASSWGQDEQFFGPGTRLTVL.

The chain links TRBV6-1 to TRBJ1-5; D is ambiguous. Germline-derived CDR1 and CDR2 are MNHNS and SASEGT. Trimming removed 0 bases at V and 6 bases at J, with 12 bases between. This CDR3 is built from 15 residues. The CDR3 here is CASSEAEDRFQPQHF. CDR3 DNA: TGTGCCAGCAGTGAAGCGGAGGACCGATTTCAGCCCCAGCATTTT.

This chain connects TRBV7-9 to TRBJ1-6; 9 nucleotides line up with TRBD1. This CDR3 contains 14 residues. V dropped 6 bases and J dropped 9; count of bases not matched to a gene: 6. CDR1 and CDR2 (germline): SEHNR, FQNEAQ (reference sequence). CDR3 residues: CASSSGQGPSPLHF. The CDR3 DNA is TGTGCCAGCAGTTCTGGACAGGGGCCTTCACCCCTCCACTTT.

The V call is TRBV28, the J call TRBJ2-1; 9 bases match TRBD2. This CDR3 is built from 14 residues. With V trimmed by 6 bases and J by 12 bases, 12 bases remained unmatched. Germline CDR1 and CDR2: MDHEN and SYDVKM. The CDR3 DNA reads TGTGCCAGCAGCTCTCCGGCGGGGGGGCCTCCGCAGTTCTTC. Protein product: CASSSPAGGPPQFF.

The chain couples TRBV14 to TRBJ2-1, with D maybe TRBD2 (5 bases). The CDR3 is 12 amino acids. Germline-derived CDR1 and CDR2 are SGHDN and FVKESK. Trimming cost V 4 bases and J 10 bases, with 11 bases left between them. The DNA of the CDR3 is TGTGCCAGCAGCCCACCCCGAGGGGAGCAGTTCTTC. Encoded protein: CASSPPRGEQFF.

The rearrangement uses TRBV19 and TRBJ1-5; 8 bases match TRBD1. The CDR3 sequence is 15 residues long. The ends lost 4 bases at V and 2 bases at J; junction bases unmatched: 4. The germline V gene encodes CDR1 LNHDA and CDR2 SQIVND (reference sequence). As DNA, the CDR3 is TGTGCCAGTAGTACTGTGACAGGGGGCAATCAGCCCCAGCATTTT. Protein sequence: CASSTVTGGNQPQHF.

The chain links TRBV30 to TRBJ1-5; a possible D gene is TRBD1 (5 bases). The CDR3 covers 15 residues. CDR1 and CDR2 from the germline V gene are GTSNPN and SVGIG (reference sequence). Trimming removed 1 base at V and 2 bases at J, with 12 bases between. CDR3 nucleotide sequence: TGTGCCTGGAGTGCCCAGGGAATAGGCAATCAGCCCCAGCATTTT. This codes for CAWSAQGIGNQPQHF.

V and J are TRBV5-1 and TRBJ2-2, with D possibly matching TRBD2 (6 bases). This CDR3 comprises 15 residues. Per germline, CDR1 SGHRS and CDR2 YFSETQ. Trimming shortened V by 5 bases and J by 1 base, and 12 bases separated the two germline ends. CDR3 sequence reads: CASSYSGGNTGELFF. As DNA, the CDR3 is TGCGCCAGCAGTTATTCCGGGGGGAACACCGGGGAGCTGTTTTTT.

This chain links TRBV2 with TRBJ2-3; TRBD2 aligns across 11 bases. The germline CDR1 and CDR2 sequences are SNHLY and FYNNEI. V was pared by 4 bases and J by 1 base, with 7 bases of the junction left unmatched. The CDR3 sequence is 17 residues long. This chain's CDR3 is CASSAPLLAGGTDTQYF. The CDR3 DNA reads as TGTGCCAGCAGTGCCCCCTTACTAGCGGGGGGCACAGATACGCAGTATTTT.

J is TRBJ2-1 and V is TRBV7-2, with unresolved D. V was cut by 5 bases and J by 0 bases, with 5 bases left in between. The CDR3 length is 13 residues. From germline, CDR1 is SGHTA and CDR2 FQGNSA. Here the CDR3 reads CASSEISYNEQFF. The CDR3 region has the DNA TGTGCCAGCAGCGAGATCTCCTACAATGAGCAGTTCTTC.